The rows below give T cell receptor beta chains drawn from one sample of a study of blood T cells in healthy people across ages. One entry per CDR3 protein results from TCRdb running MiXCR on the 5' RACE reads. The data hold around 850,000 distinct CDR3 sequences, with around 34% observed a single time. The sample taken for sequencing was blood. All receptors come from a man in his late teens or twenties in good health. Both conserved end residues are part of each CDR3. Each record gives: J gene, CDR3 length, clone size, V gene, D gene, CDR3 DNA, CDR3 protein. The D gene is left open where the match is weak. Some rows mark clone size as missing; the rest say once, few, many or name a class of expanded clone.

TRBJ2-5 | 15 | many | TRBV12-3/TRBV12-4 | - | TGTGCCAGCAGCCGAAACCCACGGCACCCAGAGACCCAGTACTTC | CASSRNPRHPETQYF
TRBJ2-5 | 12 | once | TRBV12-3/TRBV12-4 | - | TGTGCCGTACTTATATCCTACAATGAGCAGTACTTC | CAVLISYNEQYF
TRBJ2-6 | 14 | - | TRBV28 | - | TGTGCCAGCAGTGTAATTGCTGGGGCCAACGTCCTGACTTTC | CASSVIAGANVLTF
TRBJ2-1 | 13 | - | TRBV10-3 | TRBD2 | TGTGCCATCAGTGAGCGGGCGGGAGAGACCCAGTTCTTC | CAISERAGETQFF
TRBJ1-2 | 14 | few | TRBV2 | TRBD1 | TGTGCCAGCAGGGGAGAGGGACAGGGGAATGGCTACACCTTC | CASRGEGQGNGYTF
TRBJ2-3 | 15 | many | TRBV5-1 | TRBD1 | TGCGCCAGCAGCCGCCAGGGGGTGATCACAGATACGCAGTATTTT | CASSRQGVITDTQYF
TRBJ2-2 | 13 | few | TRBV7-2 | - | TGTGCCAGCAGCGGGGGGAGCACCGGGGAGCTGTTTTTT | CASSGGSTGELFF
TRBJ1-4 | 15 | few | TRBV7-2 | - | TGTGCCAGCAGCTTAGTCCCTGAACAGGGCGAAAAACTGTTTTTT | CASSLVPEQGEKLFF
TRBJ1-5 | 16 | - | TRBV7-2 | - | TGTGCCAGCAGCTCCCCGGGGGGGGGATCAGATCAGCCCCAGCATTTT | CASSSPGGGSDQPQHF
TRBJ2-3 | 15 | few | TRBV5-1 | - | TGCGCCAGCAGCTTGGATGGGAAAAGCACAGATACGCAGTATTTT | CASSLDGKSTDTQYF
TRBJ2-1 | 16 | - | TRBV6-1 | TRBD2 | TGTGCCAGCAGTGAAACCGGGACTAGCGGGGCCAATGAGCAGTTCTTC | CASSETGTSGANEQFF
TRBJ2-1 | 13 | few | TRBV5-5 | - | TGTGCCAGCAGCTGGCCTTCTAACAATGAGCAGTTCTTC | CASSWPSNNEQFF
TRBJ2-1 | 14 | few | TRBV12-3/TRBV12-4 | - | TGTGCCAGCAGTCAGTCAATCCGGTACAATGAGCAGTTCTTC | CASSQSIRYNEQFF
TRBJ2-1 | 16 | - | TRBV27 | TRBD1 | TGTGCCAGCAGTTTTCTGGGGACAGGGTTTGACGGTGAGCAGTTCTTC | CASSFLGTGFDGEQFF
TRBJ1-2 | 17 | few | TRBV3-1 | - | TGTGCCAGCAGCCAAGGCAGAAGATTGGAGGGTATCTATGGCTACACCTTC | CASSQGRRLEGIYGYTF
TRBJ1-1 | 13 | - | TRBV20-1 | - | TGCAGCGCTAGCGCAGGGATGAACGCTGAAGCTTTCTTT | CSASAGMNAEAFF
TRBJ2-2 | 16 | few | TRBV7-2 | TRBD1 | TGTGCCAGCAGCTTAGTAGGGGGCGGTTTCACCGGGGAGCTGTTTTTT | CASSLVGGGFTGELFF
TRBJ1-6 | 14 | few | TRBV20-1 | - | TGCAGTGCTAGTCCAGAGTATACGACAGACCTACTCCACTTT | CSASPEYTTDLLHF
TRBJ2-1 | 14 | few | TRBV7-8 | TRBD2 | TGTGCCAGCAGCTTAGAACTAGCGGGATATGAGCAGTTCTTC | CASSLELAGYEQFF
TRBJ2-3 | 17 | - | TRBV11-2 | - | TGTGCCAGCAGCTTTTTGGTTGGAGGGGCAGACACAGATACGCAGTATTTT | CASSFLVGGADTDTQYF
TRBJ2-7 | 13 | many | TRBV4-3 | - | TGCGCCAGCAGCCAGTACAGGTTTTACGAGCAGTACTTC | CASSQYRFYEQYF
TRBJ2-3 | 16 | few | TRBV12-3/TRBV12-4 | - | TGTGCCAGCAGTTTTTCCTCGGACTATGCTCCAGATACGCAGTATTTT | CASSFSSDYAPDTQYF
TRBJ2-1 | 15 | - | TRBV5-1 | TRBD1 | TGCGCCAGCAGCTACCCGGACAGGGTCTCCAATGAGCAGTTCTTC | CASSYPDRVSNEQFF
TRBJ2-1 | 20 | - | TRBV7-8 | - | TGTGCCAGCAGCTTAGCGGGTACGGCCAGGAACGCTGAAGCCTACAATGAGCAGTTCTTC | CASSLAGTARNAEAYNEQFF
TRBJ2-7 | 16 | - | TRBV12-3/TRBV12-4 | TRBD2 | TGTGCCAGCACCCACCTCGGGGGGACTATTTACAATGAGCAGTACTTC | CASTHLGGTIYNEQYF
TRBJ2-3 | 16 | many | TRBV4-2 | - | TGTGCCAGCAGCCAAGACTGGCAGGGGAGCACAGATACGCAGTATTTT | CASSQDWQGSTDTQYF
TRBJ2-6 | 15 | - | TRBV20-1 | - | TGCAGTGCTGACTCGGGGGCCTCTGGGGCCAACGTCCTGACTTTC | CSADSGASGANVLTF
TRBJ2-1 | 13 | many | TRBV9 | - | TGTGCCAGCAGCTCGGGGACAAACAATGAGCAGTTCTTC | CASSSGTNNEQFF
TRBJ2-5 | 16 | few | TRBV9 | - | TGTGCCAGCAGCGTAGGCCCGAACAGGCCCCAAGAGACCCAGTACTTC | CASSVGPNRPQETQYF
TRBJ2-5 | 14 | - | TRBV6-1 | - | TGTGCCAGCAGGACTATTCGGGGACAAGAGACCCAGTACTTC | CASRTIRGQETQYF
TRBJ2-1 | 18 | few | TRBV9 | TRBD2 | TGTGCCAGCAGCGTAGGACTAGCGGGGGGCGCAAGCTACAATGAGCAGTTCTTC | CASSVGLAGGASYNEQFF
TRBJ2-5 | 17 | few | TRBV4-1 | TRBD2 | TGCGCCAGCAGCCAAGATTGGCTAGCGGGCAGCCAAGAGACCCAGTACTTC | CASSQDWLAGSQETQYF
TRBJ1-2 | 14 | few | TRBV4-2 | - | TGTGCCAGCAGCCCCCACAGGGCTAACTATGGCTACACCTTC | CASSPHRANYGYTF
TRBJ2-1 | 13 | many | TRBV29-1 | - | TGCAGCGTCGCCTCTCAGGGGCCCAATGAGCAGTTCTTC | CSVASQGPNEQFF
TRBJ1-4 | 14 | many | TRBV7-9 | - | TGTGCCAGCAGCCTCGGGGTGGCTAATGAAAAACTGTTTTTT | CASSLGVANEKLFF
TRBJ2-3 | 14 | - | TRBV11-2 | - | TGTGCCAGCAGCTTAGTCCCGGTTGGAGATACGCAGTATTTT | CASSLVPVGDTQYF
TRBJ2-7 | 14 | - | TRBV6-5 | - | TGTGCCAGCAGTCCCCAGGGGAATTTGGGCGAGCAGTACTTC | CASSPQGNLGEQYF
TRBJ1-1 | 13 | - | TRBV6-5 | - | TGTGCCAGCAGCCCCACCTTCGACAGTGAAGCTTTCTTT | CASSPTFDSEAFF
TRBJ2-1 | 15 | - | TRBV20-1 | TRBD2 | TGCAGTGCTAGCGGGGGGGCCGTCGCCTACAATGAGCAGTTCTTC | CSASGGAVAYNEQFF
TRBJ2-7 | 14 | few | TRBV6-5 | TRBD2 | TGTGCCAGCCGGGGCGGGGGAACCTACAATGAGCAGTACTTC | CASRGGGTYNEQYF
TRBJ2-1 | 16 | few | TRBV4-3 | - | TGCGCCAGCAGCCCATATCGGACGGAATTTTACAATGAGCAGTTCTTC | CASSPYRTEFYNEQFF
TRBJ2-7 | 14 | - | TRBV5-5 | TRBD1 | TGTGCCAGTTACGACAGGGTGGCCAACTACGAGCAGTACTTC | CASYDRVANYEQYF
TRBJ2-1 | 15 | - | TRBV4-3 | TRBD2 | TGCGCCAGCAGCCCAGCGGGGGGATTATACAATGAGCAGTTCTTC | CASSPAGGLYNEQFF
TRBJ1-1 | 13 | - | TRBV20-1 | - | TGCAGTGCTATCACAGGAGCCAACACTGAAGCTTTCTTT | CSAITGANTEAFF
TRBJ1-6 | 17 | few | TRBV20-1 | - | TGCAGTGCTAGAGAGAAAGGGGCTCAAGTCAATAATTCACCCCTCCACTTT | CSAREKGAQVNNSPLHF
TRBJ1-2 | 14 | few | TRBV20-1 | - | TGCAGTGCTAGAGATGACCGGGGTATGGGTGGCTACACCTTC | CSARDDRGMGGYTF
TRBJ2-3 | 14 | many | TRBV5-6 | - | TGTGCCAGCAGCTTGGACAGAAGCACAGATACGCAGTATTTT | CASSLDRSTDTQYF
TRBJ2-3 | 16 | few | TRBV5-1 | TRBD1 | TGCGCCAGCAGCTCGGACAGGGGGCGCTGGACAGATACGCAGTATTTT | CASSSDRGRWTDTQYF